The clone carrying this T cell receptor (beta chain) came up once. This entry belongs to a study of tumor-infiltrating lymphocytes in oesophageal squamous cell carcinoma. Using its own MiXCR run on the PCR reads, TCRdb lists one record per CDR3 protein. The repertoire holds 10,000 to 15,000 distinct CDR3 sequences, with about 50% as singletons. The germline V gene encodes CDR1 SGHVS and CDR2 FQNEAQ. The CDR3 runs to 15 residues. V was pared by 4 bases and J by 1 base, with 11 bases between. Sample: esophageal tumor tissue. The clonotype originates from a male donor with esophageal squamous cell carcinoma. The rearrangement joins TRBV7-8 to TRBJ1-3, with unresolved D. In nucleotides, the CDR3 is TGTGCCAGCAGCTCAAGAACGGTATCTGGAAACACCATATATTTT. It codes for CASSSRTVSGNTIYF.